Presented here are 23 T cell receptor beta chains from one specimen sequenced in a study of blood T cell repertoires in COVID-19. Measured with immunoSEQ multiplex PCR; TCRdb has only the in-frame clones, and not every one. The data contain roughly 57,000 clones, more than 70% of them singletons. Sequenced material: peripheral blood. These receptors were collected from a human donor in a cohort sampled during active COVID-19.

The rearrangement uses TRBV6-2 or TRBV6-3 and TRBJ2-3; D unclear. CDR3 length: 15 residues. Trimming took off 4 bases at V and 0 bases at J, with 11 bases between the two ends. Germline CDR1 MNHEY, CDR2 SVGEGT. CDR3: CASSSLSASTDTQYF. The CDR3 DNA reads as TGTGCCAGCAGTTCCCTCAGTGCTAGCACAGATACGCAGTATTTT.

This clone was counted a single time. V usage is TRBV6-5 and J usage is TRBJ1-6, with D unresolved. The CDR3 consists of 13 residues. Trimming pared 4 bases from V and 13 bases from J, leaving 14 bases between. CDR1 is MNHEY and CDR2 is SVGAGI in the germline V gene. CDR3 in amino acids: CASSLSRRAPLHF. CDR3 DNA sequence: TGTGCCAGCAGTTTGAGCAGGCGGGCGCCCCTCCACTTT.

CDR3 nucleotides: TGTGCCAGCAGCTTTCGGGGAAAGGACACTGAAGCTTTCTTT. Translating it yields CASSFRGKDTEAFF. V is TRBV5-8 and J is TRBJ1-1; unclear D gene. CDR1 and CDR2 from the germline V gene are SGHTS and YDEGEE. This CDR3 is built from 14 residues. V was clipped by 2 bases and J by 3 bases, with 11 bases between them.

This clone is a singleton in its sample. V is TRBV4-3 and J is TRBJ1-2, with D tentatively TRBD1 (6 bases). Germline CDR1 LGHNA, CDR2 YSLEER. V was pared by 4 bases and J by 6 bases, with 15 bases between. CDR3 length: 14 amino acids. The CDR3 loop reads CASSPRTQGNGYTF. CDR3 nucleotides: TGCGCCAGCAGCCCCAGGACTCAGGGGAATGGCTACACCTTC.

The V and J genes are TRBV7-2 and TRBJ1-5; possibly TRBD1 for D (5 bases). Germline CDR1 SGHTA, CDR2 FQGNSA. V gave up 6 bases and J gave up 0 bases, with 9 bases separating them. This CDR3 has 14 residues. The DNA for the CDR3 is TGTGCCAGCAGTCCACAGGATAGCAATCAGCCCCAGCATTTT. Encoded protein: CASSPQDSNQPQHF. The entire variable domain, with the rest obtained from reference TRBV7-2 and TRBJ1-5, is as follows: GAGVSQSPSNKVTEKGKDVELRCDPISGHTALYWYRQSLGQGLEFLIYFQGNSAPDKSGLPSDRFSAERTGGSVSTLTIQRTQQEDSAVYLCASSPQDSNQPQHFGDGTRLSIL.

V gene TRBV29-1 combines with J gene TRBJ2-3; a possible D gene is TRBD1 (5 bases). The germline V and J ends were trimmed by 2 bases and 4 bases, with 7 bases remaining between them. The length of the CDR3 is 12 residues. Germline values: CDR1 SQVTM, CDR2 ANQGSEA. CDR3 nucleotide sequence: TGCAGCGTTGAAAAACAGGCAGATACGCAGTATTTT. Translating gives CSVEKQADTQYF.

Comment on this clone: The same CDR3 arises from other DNA sequences in this sample as well. The chain employs TRBV18 and TRBJ2-5; maybe TRBD2 (5 bases). Germline V gives CDR1 KGHSH, CDR2 LQKENI. V lost 2 bases to trimming and J lost 5 bases, with 9 bases between them. The CDR3 covers 13 residues. The CDR3 DNA sequence: TGTGCCAGCTCACCAAATCGCGGGGAGACCCAGTACTTC. Translation gives CASSPNRGETQYF.

The chain links TRBV6-2 or TRBV6-3 to TRBJ2-1; unclear D gene. CDR3 size: 14 residues. Trimming took off 5 bases at V and 4 bases at J, with 12 bases between the two ends. The germline CDR1 and CDR2 sequences are MNHEY and SVGEGT. The DNA for the CDR3 is TGTGCCAGCAGTCGACAAACTCCTTACAATGAGCAGTTCTTC. Protein: CASSRQTPYNEQFF.

V usage is TRBV4-3 and J usage is TRBJ1-1, with 8 nucleotides matching TRBD1. The germline CDR1 and CDR2 sequences are LGHNA and YSLEER. Trimming cost V 4 bases and J 3 bases; bases outside gene matches: 10. The CDR3 is 16 residues long. The CDR3 spells CASSLNRGFGDTEAFF. The CDR3 region has the DNA TGCGCCAGCAGCCTCAACAGGGGGTTTGGGGACACTGAAGCTTTCTTT.

This clone was observed a single time. CDR3 nucleotide sequence: TGTGCCAGCAGTGACCAACAGGGGGGACAAGAGACCCAGTACTTC. This codes for CASSDQQGGQETQYF. The chain couples TRBV25-1 to TRBJ2-5, with 8 bases matching TRBD1. The junction had 5 bases not matched to a gene; V was cut back by 3 bases and J by 2 bases. This CDR3 contains 15 residues. Germline V gene data show CDR1 as MGHDK and CDR2 as SYGVNS.

This clone has only one observation. V usage is TRBV11-2 and J usage is TRBJ2-1; 7 nucleotides align to TRBD1. The ends lost 4 bases at V and 6 bases at J; junction bases unmatched: 3. CDR1 is SGHAT, CDR2 FQNNGV, per germline. The CDR3 extends over 13 amino acids. CDR3 nucleotides: TGTGCCAGCAGCTCCCGACAGGGCAATGAGCAGTTCTTC. Translating it yields CASSSRQGNEQFF. The whole variable domain, filled in from reference TRBV11-2 and TRBJ2-1, reads EAGVAQSPRYKIIEKRQSVAFWCNPISGHATLYWYQQILGQGPKLLIQFQNNGVVDDSQLPKDRFSAERLKGVDSTLKIQPAKLEDSAVYLCASSSRQGNEQFFGPGTRLTVL.

J is TRBJ2-7 and V is TRBV11-2; 8 positions agree with TRBD2. This CDR3 region has 18 residues. CDR1 SGHAT and CDR2 FQNNGV come from the germline V gene. Losses at the gene ends were 1 base for V and 0 bases for J; bases not matched to a gene: 11. CDR3 sequence (DNA): TGTGCCAGCAGCTTAGGCCCTCTAACGGGGGGGTCCTCCTACGAGCAGTACTTC. Translation: CASSLGPLTGGSSYEQYF.

This clone was counted between two and nine times. The chain employs TRBV6-5 and TRBJ2-7, with 8 bases aligning to TRBD1. This CDR3 spans 15 amino acids. Germline trimming cut 2 bases from V and 2 bases from J; bases unmatched to any gene: 5. The germline V gene encodes CDR1 MNHEY and CDR2 SVGAGI. The DNA for the CDR3 is TGTGCCAGCAGTTACAACCAGGGGGCCCCCTACGAGCAGTACTTC. Protein sequence: CASSYNQGAPYEQYF.

This chain links TRBV3-1 (or the pseudogene TRBV3-2) with TRBJ1-1; D call uncertain. Germline lookup yields CDR1 LGHDT and CDR2 YNNKEL (reference sequence). Trimming removed 0 bases from V and 4 bases from J, with 12 bases in between. There are 15 residues in the CDR3. CDR3 sequence reads: CASSQDSIRGTEAFF. CDR3 DNA sequence: TGTGCCAGCAGCCAAGATAGTATAAGAGGCACTGAAGCTTTCTTT.

The chain links TRBV6-1 to TRBJ2-1; D is perhaps TRBD2 (5 bases). V lost 3 bases to trimming and J lost 1 base, with 13 bases between them. The germline gives CDR1 MNHNS, CDR2 SASEGT. CDR3 length: 16 amino acids. The CDR3 bases are TGTGCCAGCAGTGAGGTGGACGGGATTTCCTACAATGAGCAGTTCTTC. Translation: CASSEVDGISYNEQFF.

J is TRBJ1-2 and V is TRBV2; possibly TRBD1 for D (6 bases). CDR3 length equals 13 residues. The germline V and J ends were trimmed by 5 bases and 11 bases, with 18 bases remaining between them. In germline, CDR1 is SNHLY, CDR2 FYNNEI. CDR3 loop: CASSPAIRGAYTF. CDR3 in DNA: TGTGCCAGCAGTCCCGCGATCCGGGGGGCTTACACCTTC.

The chain joins TRBV5-4 to TRBJ2-1, with TRBD2 matching over 9 bases. The V gene end was trimmed by 2 bases and the J gene end by 7 bases; junction bases not matched to a gene: 10. Germline V gene data show CDR1 as SGHNT and CDR2 as YYREEE (reference sequence). The CDR3 extends over 16 amino acids. DNA for the CDR3: TGTGCCAGCAGCTTTCAGCGGGGGGCCATTACGAATGAGCAGTTCTTC. This sequence encodes CASSFQRGAITNEQFF.

CDR3 protein: CASSLGQADGYTF. The CDR3 DNA is TGTGCCAGCAGTTTGGGACAGGCAGATGGCTACACCTTC. The V and J genes are TRBV12-3 or TRBV12-4 and TRBJ1-2; 8 nucleotides match TRBD1. CDR3 length: 13 amino acids. V gave up 3 bases and J gave up 6 bases; unmatched junction bases: 3.

The chain links TRBV27 to TRBJ1-5; TRBD1 matches at 7 bases. The J segment lost 6 bases and the V segment lost 0 bases, leaving 5 bases of the junction unmatched. From germline, CDR1 is MNHEY and CDR2 SMNVEV (reference sequence). This CDR3 contains 15 residues. CDR3 in amino acids: CASSLSNRGSQPQHF. The CDR3 coding sequence is TGTGCCAGCAGTTTATCCAACAGGGGAAGTCAGCCCCAGCATTTT.

This chain joins TRBV5-4 and TRBJ1-1; D call uncertain. V lost 4 bases, J lost 5 bases, and 15 bases lay in between. Germline V lookup: CDR1 SGHNT, CDR2 YYREEE (reference sequence). The CDR3 extends over 14 amino acids. CDR3 region: CASSLLGSWTEAFF. CDR3 sequence (DNA): TGTGCCAGCAGCCTTCTCGGGTCCTGGACTGAAGCTTTCTTT.

The V gene is TRBV6-6, the J gene TRBJ2-7; D not resolved. The germline V and J ends were trimmed by 6 bases and 0 bases, with 9 bases remaining between them. The CDR3 contains 13 residues. Germline V gene data show CDR1 as MNHNY and CDR2 as SVGAGI (reference sequence). The CDR3: CASRSSGSYEQYF. In nucleotides, the CDR3 is TGTGCCAGCAGATCGTCCGGCTCCTACGAGCAGTACTTC.

This clone turned up a few times. J is TRBJ2-1 and V is TRBV6-6, with 8 bases that match TRBD2. Germline V gene lookup returns CDR1 MNHNY and CDR2 SVGAGI (reference sequence). The CDR3 has 14 amino acids. V lost 6 bases to trimming and J lost 4 bases; unmatched junction nucleotides: 5. The CDR3 bases are TGTGCCAGCAGGAGAGCGGGGGCTTACAATGAGCAGTTCTTC. This translates into CASRRAGAYNEQFF.

This chain joins TRBV10-2 and TRBJ1-5, with 7 bases lining up with TRBD1. J was trimmed by 5 bases and V by 10 bases; bases with no gene match: 11. Germline CDR1 WSHSY, CDR2 SAAADI. The length of the CDR3 is 14 residues. The CDR3 nucleotides read TGCGCCACCTCATTAACAGGGGAAGATCAGCCCCAGCATTTT. Residues: CATSLTGEDQPQHF.